These T cell receptor beta chains were read from a single sample in a study of blood T cell repertoires in COVID-19. Data came from immunoSEQ multiplex PCR; TCRdb stores just in-frame clones and leaves some out. Among approximately 50,000 clones listed, about 85% were seen once. Sequencing was done on a sample of peripheral blood. Every receptor here comes from a human donor in a cohort sampled during active COVID-19. Each CDR3 is given with its conserved first and last residue. D genes are given only for firm matches. Clone sizes are given selectively: once, few, many, or a class where the clone is expanded.

len: 19; j_gene: TRBJ2-3; d_gene: -; v_gene: TRBV4-3; abundance: few; CDR3nt: TGCGCCAGCAGCCAAGATAGAGTTTGGTCTAAAGCTAGCACAGATACGCAGTATTTT; CDR3aa: CASSQDRVWSKASTDTQYF
len: 19; j_gene: TRBJ2-1; d_gene: TRBD2; v_gene: TRBV7-3; abundance: -; CDR3nt: TGTGCCAGCAGCCCCACCGGACTAGCGGGAATTTCGGGGGGCAATGAGCAGTTCTTC; CDR3aa: CASSPTGLAGISGGNEQFF
len: 14; j_gene: TRBJ2-7; d_gene: -; v_gene: TRBV5-6; abundance: -; CDR3nt: TGTGCCAGCAGCTTGGGTTCTAGGTCCTACGAGCAGTACTTC; CDR3aa: CASSLGSRSYEQYF
len: 14; j_gene: TRBJ2-7; d_gene: -; v_gene: TRBV28; abundance: -; CDR3nt: TGTGCCAGCAGTTTATTGTCCGGGATCTACGAGCAGTACTTC; CDR3aa: CASSLLSGIYEQYF
len: 14; j_gene: TRBJ2-5; d_gene: TRBD1; v_gene: TRBV29-1; abundance: -; CDR3nt: TGCAGCGTTGGCCCCACAGGGGTGGTGGAGACCCAGTACTTC; CDR3aa: CSVGPTGVVETQYF
len: 14; j_gene: TRBJ2-7; d_gene: -; v_gene: TRBV2; abundance: -; CDR3nt: TGTGCCAGCAGTGAGAGTTCAAGCTCCTACGAGCAGTACTTC; CDR3aa: CASSESSSSYEQYF
len: 16; j_gene: TRBJ2-7; d_gene: TRBD2; v_gene: TRBV15; abundance: -; CDR3nt: TGTGCCACCAGCAGCGGACTAGCGGGAGGGCCCTACGAGCAGTACTTC; CDR3aa: CATSSGLAGGPYEQYF
len: 12; j_gene: TRBJ1-1; d_gene: -; v_gene: TRBV5-1; abundance: -; CDR3nt: TGCGCCAGCGGGCAGGGAAACACTGAAGCTTTCTTT; CDR3aa: CASGQGNTEAFF
len: 15; j_gene: TRBJ2-1; d_gene: -; v_gene: TRBV9; abundance: -; CDR3nt: TGTGCCAGCAGCGTAGTGGCGGGGAGGTGGAATGAGCAGTTCTTC; CDR3aa: CASSVVAGRWNEQFF
len: 15; j_gene: TRBJ1-1; d_gene: -; v_gene: TRBV5-1; abundance: -; CDR3nt: TGCGCCAGCAGCTTGGGAACCAGGTCAAACACTGAAGCTTTCTTT; CDR3aa: CASSLGTRSNTEAFF
len: 17; j_gene: TRBJ2-1; d_gene: TRBD1; v_gene: TRBV5-3; abundance: -; CDR3nt: TGTGCCAGAAGCGGTTTCTACAGGGGAAGGTCCTACAATGAGCAGTTCTTC; CDR3aa: CARSGFYRGRSYNEQFF
len: 15; j_gene: TRBJ2-7; d_gene: TRBD2; v_gene: TRBV11-2; abundance: -; CDR3nt: TGTGCCAGCAGCCCCCGGGCGGGAGTAAGCAACGAGCAGTACTTC; CDR3aa: CASSPRAGVSNEQYF
len: 15; j_gene: TRBJ2-7; d_gene: TRBD2; v_gene: TRBV3-1/TRBV3-2; abundance: -; CDR3nt: TGTGCCAGCAGCCAAAGAGGCGGGAGGGCCTACGAGCAGTACTTC; CDR3aa: CASSQRGGRAYEQYF
len: 15; j_gene: TRBJ2-3; d_gene: TRBD2; v_gene: TRBV28; abundance: once; CDR3nt: TGTGCCAGCAGCCCCCGATCCAGCGGGAGGGATACGCAGTATTTT; CDR3aa: CASSPRSSGRDTQYF
len: 13; j_gene: TRBJ1-2; d_gene: TRBD1; v_gene: TRBV15; abundance: -; CDR3nt: TGTGCCACCAGCCTATACAGGGGCGAGGGCTACACCTTC; CDR3aa: CATSLYRGEGYTF
len: 15; j_gene: TRBJ1-2; d_gene: TRBD1; v_gene: TRBV6-5; abundance: -; CDR3nt: TGTGCCAGCACCTTTGCTGGGACAGCTAACTATGGCTACACCTTC; CDR3aa: CASTFAGTANYGYTF
len: 14; j_gene: TRBJ2-7; d_gene: TRBD1; v_gene: TRBV28; abundance: -; CDR3nt: TGTGCCAGCAGCCAAGGGGACAGAACCTACGAGCAGTACTTC; CDR3aa: CASSQGDRTYEQYF